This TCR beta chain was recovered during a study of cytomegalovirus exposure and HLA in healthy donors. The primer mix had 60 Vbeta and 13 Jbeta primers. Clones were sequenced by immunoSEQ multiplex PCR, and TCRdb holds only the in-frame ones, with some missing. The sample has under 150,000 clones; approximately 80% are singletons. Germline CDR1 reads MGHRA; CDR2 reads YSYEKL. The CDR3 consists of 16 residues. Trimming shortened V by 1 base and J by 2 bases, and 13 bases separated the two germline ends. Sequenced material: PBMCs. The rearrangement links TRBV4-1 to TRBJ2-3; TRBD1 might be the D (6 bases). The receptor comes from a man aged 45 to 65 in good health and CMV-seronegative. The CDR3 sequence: CASSQVVAGDTDTQYF. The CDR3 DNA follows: TGCGCCAGCAGCCAAGTAGTGGCAGGGGACACAGATACGCAGTATTTT.